This is a list of T cell receptor beta chains from one sample in a study of immune evolution from preneoplasia to lung adenocarcinoma. Using immunoSEQ multiplex PCR, the repertoire was profiled, and TCRdb retains in-frame clones only, with some absent. This table holds 10,000 or so clones, approximately 82% found once. The sequenced material came from FFPE minimally invasive lung adenocarcinoma tissue. Every receptor here comes from a person between 65 and 79 years old with lung adenocarcinoma. The CDR3 runs from the conserved cysteine through the conserved F or W. The D gene is left open where the match is weak. Clone size appears in some rows only: once, few, many, or a class for an expanded clone.

TRBJ1-1	.	.	TRBV20-1	TGCAGTGCTTCGGGACTTCGCGAAGCTTTCTTT	CSASGLREAFF
TRBJ1-4	.	.	TRBV6-6	TGTGCCAGCAGTTACTCGACTCGGCTCGGGGAAAAACTGTTTTTT	CASSYSTRLGEKLFF
TRBJ1-5	.	.	TRBV9	TGTGCCAGCAGCGTGAGCAATCAGCCCCAGCATTTT	CASSVSNQPQHF
TRBJ2-1	.	.	TRBV11-2	TGTGCCAGCAGCTTTGGCGGTTGGGAGCAGTTCTTC	CASSFGGWEQFF
TRBJ1-1	once	.	TRBV11-2	TGTGCCAGCAAGCCGCCCGGACAGAGGAACACTGAAGCTTTCTTT	CASKPPGQRNTEAFF
TRBJ1-2	.	.	TRBV19	TGTGCCAGTAGTGCCGACGTGAGATATGGCTACACCTTC	CASSADVRYGYTF
TRBJ1-1	.	.	TRBV29-1	TGCAGCGTCTCACGGGACTTGAACACTGAAGCTTTCTTT	CSVSRDLNTEAFF
TRBJ2-7	.	.	TRBV4-1	TGCGCCAGCAGCCAAGAACCGCCCTTTTCCGGGGACACCTACGAGCAGTACTTC	CASSQEPPFSGDTYEQYF
TRBJ2-3	.	.	TRBV30	TGTGCCTGGAGTGGCCCGGGCGGCGGTAGGACAGATACGCAGTATTTT	CAWSGPGGGRTDTQYF
TRBJ1-2	.	.	TRBV11-3	TGTGCCAGTAGCTTCGGTGCAGGGCAATATGGCTACACCTTC	CASSFGAGQYGYTF
TRBJ1-3	.	TRBD1	TRBV28	TGTGCCAGCAGACAGGGACAGGGTGGCCGAAACACCATATATTTT	CASRQGQGGRNTIYF
TRBJ1-5	.	.	TRBV11-2	TGTGCCAGCAGCTTATCAGGGGCAAGCAATCAGCCCCAGCATTTT	CASSLSGASNQPQHF
TRBJ1-2	once	.	TRBV28	TGTGCCAGCAGTTATTTGGGGCGCCGAAGGAACTATGGCTACACCTTC	CASSYLGRRRNYGYTF
TRBJ1-4	.	.	TRBV5-1	TGCGCCAGCAGTTTTTTGCCCCCCCTAACTCTAGGGGCAACTGTTGAAAAACTGTTTTTT	CASSFLPPLTLGATVEKLFF
TRBJ1-1	once	.	TRBV6-1	TGTGCCGCGGGCAGAGGGGGGACTGAAGCTTTCTTT	CAAGRGGTEAFF
TRBJ1-1	.	TRBD1	TRBV28	TGTGCCAGCAACAGGGGAGGTTTCCCTGAAGCTTTCTTT	CASNRGGFPEAFF
TRBJ2-3	.	.	TRBV20-1	TGCAGTGCTAGAGGAACAGATACGCAGTATTTT	CSARGTDTQYF
TRBJ2-3	once	.	TRBV19	TGTGCCAGTAGTAAGGCTATCCTTAGCACAGATACGCAGTATTTT	CASSKAILSTDTQYF
TRBJ1-5	once	.	TRBV10-1	TGCGCCAGCAGTAAGGGGCGGGTGCAGCCCCAGCATTTT	CASSKGRVQPQHF
TRBJ1-2	few	TRBD1	TRBV10-2	TGCGCCAGCAGTGTCCGGGACAGGGGGTCCTATGGCTACACCTTC	CASSVRDRGSYGYTF
TRBJ2-7	.	TRBD1	TRBV29-1	TGCAGCGTCAGACAGGGCCCGAGGGAGCAGTACTTC	CSVRQGPREQYF
TRBJ1-4	.	.	TRBV6-1	TGTGCCACCAACGACCGTCCAACTAATGAAAAACTGTTTTTT	CATNDRPTNEKLFF
TRBJ1-2	.	.	TRBV9	TGTGCCAGCAGCGTAGAGGGGGAGGTCGGGCTCGGCTACACCTTC	CASSVEGEVGLGYTF
TRBJ1-2	.	TRBD1	TRBV5-1	TGCGCCAGCAGCTTGGCCGGGACAGGGGGCCGAGGCTACACCTTC	CASSLAGTGGRGYTF
TRBJ2-3	few	TRBD2	TRBV5-5	TGTGCCAGCAGCCGGACTAGCGGGAGACTCACAGATACGCAGTATTTT	CASSRTSGRLTDTQYF
TRBJ2-1	.	TRBD1	TRBV2	TGTGCCAGCAGTGTACAGGGGATGAATGAGCAGTTCTTC	CASSVQGMNEQFF
TRBJ2-3	.	TRBD2	TRBV30	TGTGCCTGGAGTGTATCGGGGGGGGCAGATACGCAGTATTTT	CAWSVSGGADTQYF
TRBJ1-2	.	.	TRBV18	TGTGCCAGCTCACCACCGGTCAGCCTCTATGGCTACACCTTC	CASSPPVSLYGYTF
TRBJ1-3	.	.	TRBV5-1	TGCGCCAGCAGCCCATCGACGGGCAGCTCTGGAAACACCATATATTTT	CASSPSTGSSGNTIYF
TRBJ2-5	few	TRBD1	TRBV30	TGTGCCTGGGGGTCCGGGACAGGGACAAAGACCCAGTACTTC	CAWGSGTGTKTQYF
TRBJ2-6	.	TRBD1	TRBV11-1	TGTGCCAGCAGCTTGGGACAGGGGGGCGTGGGGGCCAACGTCCTGACTTTC	CASSLGQGGVGANVLTF
TRBJ2-5	.	.	TRBV29-1	TGCAGCGTTATTAGCACCGAAGAGACCCAGTACTTC	CSVISTEETQYF
TRBJ1-1	.	.	TRBV10-2	TGCGCCAGCAGTTGGGACACGCGGCGGGCTGAAGCTTTCTTT	CASSWDTRRAEAFF
TRBJ1-5	.	TRBD1	TRBV4-1	TGCGCCAGCAGCCAAGAACCGGACAGGGTAACTCAGCCCCAGCATTTT	CASSQEPDRVTQPQHF
TRBJ1-1	.	.	TRBV7-3	TGTGCCAACAGCTCCATGGGGGGGAACACTGAAGCTTTCTTT	CANSSMGGNTEAFF
TRBJ1-3	.	.	TRBV2	TGTGCCAGCAGTGTGGGGGGCTCTGGAAACACCATATATTTT	CASSVGGSGNTIYF
TRBJ1-3	.	.	TRBV4-1	TGCGCCAGCAGCCAAGGGCCCGGGAGCTCTGGAAACACCATATATTTT	CASSQGPGSSGNTIYF
TRBJ2-7	.	.	TRBV27	TGTGCCAGCAGTGTCAAACCCGGGGCTCGATACGAGCAGTACTTC	CASSVKPGARYEQYF
TRBJ2-3	.	.	TRBV6-1	TGTGCCAGCAGACGGCAGGGAGCAGATACGCAGTATTTT	CASRRQGADTQYF
TRBJ1-5	.	TRBD1	TRBV6-1	TGTGCCAGCCGAGTCTTCACAGGGGAATTTCAGCCCCAGCATTTT	CASRVFTGEFQPQHF